The 14 T cell receptor beta chains reported below all come from one sample, sequenced in a study of OX40 agonist ivuxolimab in advanced cancers. TCRdb's table, derived via immunoSEQ multiplex PCR, lists solely in-frame clones and lacks some. The sample consists of approximately 25,000 clones, 65% to 80% of them appearing once. Sample: CD4+ or CD8+ T cells sorted from blood, taken in a trial of the OX40 agonist ivuxolimab. These TCRs come from an adult with an advanced solid tumor such as melanoma, head and neck, liver or kidney cancer.

V usage is TRBV4-3 and J usage is TRBJ1-4; TRBD1 matches 7 bases. Unmatched junction bases numbered 4, after V lost 3 bases and J lost 0 bases. Germline CDR1 reads LGHNA; CDR2 reads YSLEER. This CDR3 has 16 amino acids. In nucleotides, the CDR3 is TGCGCCAGCAGCCAGGCGGACAGGACAACTAATGAAAAACTGTTTTTT. Its translation: CASSQADRTTNEKLFF.

The J gene is TRBJ1-4, the V gene TRBV10-3; the D is unclear. V lost 0 bases and J lost 10, with 9 bases in between. CDR1 ENHRY and CDR2 SYGVKD come from the germline V gene. The CDR3 spans 13 residues. CDR3 sequence (DNA): TGTGCCATCAGTGAGTCGACGGACGGAAAACTGTTTTTT. It yields the protein CAISESTDGKLFF.

V and J are TRBV28 and TRBJ2-3, with D unclear. CDR3 size: 13 residues. V lost 6 bases, J lost 4 bases, and 11 bases lay in between. Per the germline V gene, CDR1 is MDHEN and CDR2 is SYDVKM. The CDR3 DNA sequence: TGTGCCAGCAGACCCGACACTGCAGATACGCAGTATTTT. Amino acid sequence: CASRPDTADTQYF.

This clone was seen once. CDR3 bases: TGTGCCAGCAGCCCATTTCTTCAGGGGGCCAACGTCCTGACTTTC. Protein sequence: CASSPFLQGANVLTF. The rearrangement joins TRBV7-2 to TRBJ2-6; no firm D call. V was cut by 5 bases and J by 4 bases, with 12 bases left in between. Germline V gene sequence: CDR1 SGHTA, CDR2 FQGNSA. This CDR3 region has 15 residues.

J is TRBJ2-3 and V is TRBV7-3; 7 bases align to TRBD2. Trimming cost V 1 base and J 6 bases; bases outside gene matches: 16. This CDR3 is built from 18 residues. Germline V gives CDR1 SGHTA, CDR2 FQGTGA. CDR3 in amino acids: CASSLMGRRGGAVDTQYF. The CDR3 coding sequence is TGTGCCAGCAGCTTAATGGGCCGGCGCGGGGGAGCCGTGGATACGCAGTATTTT.

V is TRBV20-1 and J is TRBJ2-7, with 10 positions matching TRBD2. The V and J ends lost 6 bases and 7 bases, in that order; junction bases with no gene match: 3. This CDR3 comprises 11 residues. Germline CDR1 and CDR2: DFQATT and SNEGSKA (reference sequence). This chain's CDR3 is CSAQGLAEQYF. Written as DNA, the CDR3 is TGCAGTGCACAGGGACTAGCGGAGCAGTACTTC.

The chain employs TRBV30 and TRBJ2-7; perhaps D is TRBD1 or TRBD2 (7 bases each). Germline-derived CDR1 and CDR2 are GTSNPN and SVGIG (reference sequence). Trimming cost V 4 bases and J 1 base, with 14 bases left between them. The CDR3 sequence is 14 residues long. CDR3 in amino acids: CAWTGGDGSYEQYF. For the CDR3, the DNA is TGTGCCTGGACAGGGGGGGATGGATCCTACGAGCAGTACTTC.

The chain has TRBV5-1 and TRBJ2-7, with a possible D match to TRBD1 (6 bases). The length of the CDR3 is 14 residues. Germline loops: CDR1 SGHRS, CDR2 YFSETQ. V was pared by 1 base and J by 4 bases, with 12 bases between. Here the CDR3 DNA reads TGCGCCAGCAGCTTGCGACTCAGGGGTTACGAGCAGTACTTC. It encodes CASSLRLRGYEQYF.

The chain joins TRBV7-2 to TRBJ2-3; 8 bases fit TRBD1. This CDR3 is built from 17 residues. The ends lost 0 bases at V and 3 bases at J; junction bases unmatched: 8. The germline gives CDR1 SGHTA, CDR2 FQGNSA. The CDR3, as DNA: TGTGCCAGCAGCTTAGCGGCCCCCGGGACAGGAACAGATACGCAGTATTTT. Translating it yields CASSLAAPGTGTDTQYF.

The chain joins TRBV6-6 to TRBJ1-2; D gene unclear. Germline loops: CDR1 MNHNY, CDR2 SVGAGI (reference sequence). The CDR3 is made up of 13 amino acids. V was pared by 2 bases and J by 1 base, with 5 bases between. CDR3 protein: CASSYTLNYGYTF. CDR3 coding DNA: TGTGCCAGCAGTTACACCCTTAACTATGGCTACACCTTC.

The genes are TRBV7-9 and TRBJ1-2; D is unclear. V shed 1 base and J shed 4 bases, with 13 bases lying between them. Germline CDR1 SEHNR, CDR2 FQNEAQ (reference sequence). This CDR3 spans 15 amino acids. Here the CDR3 reads CASSLDPGFSYGYTF. In DNA form, the CDR3 reads TGTGCCAGCAGCTTAGACCCAGGCTTTAGCTATGGCTACACCTTC.

V and J are TRBV4-3 and TRBJ2-2; D gene uncertain. Germline V CDR1 and CDR2: LGHNA, YSLEER. V gave up 0 bases and J gave up 5 bases, with 7 bases separating them. The CDR3 runs to 14 residues. The CDR3 nucleotides are TGCGCCAGCAGCCAAGATCGAGATACCGGGGAGCTGTTTTTT. Translating it yields CASSQDRDTGELFF.

The CDR3 sequence: CASSPGLAGPLETQYF. CDR3 coding DNA: TGTGCCAGCAGCCCCGGACTAGCGGGACCGTTGGAGACCCAGTACTTC. The V and J genes are TRBV11-3 and TRBJ2-5, with TRBD2 identical over 12 bases. Germline lookup yields CDR1 SGHNT and CDR2 YENEEA. This CDR3 contains 16 residues. The V gene end was trimmed by 5 bases and the J gene end by 5 bases; junction bases not matched to a gene: 9.

CDR3 loop: CASSLVLGGNIVNEQYF. The CDR3 coding sequence is TGCGCCAGCAGCTTGGTCCTAGGCGGGAATATTGTGAACGAGCAGTACTTC. The chain is built from TRBV5-1 and TRBJ2-7, with D tentatively TRBD2 (6 bases). CDR1 is SGHRS, CDR2 YFSETQ, per germline. This CDR3 has 17 residues. V lost 0 bases to trimming and J lost 5 bases, with 21 bases between them.